Below are 28 T cell receptor beta chains sequenced from a single sample in a study of identical twins. TCRdb ran MiXCR on the 5' RACE reads and lists one entry per CDR3 protein. The table has about 530,000 distinct CDR3 sequences, approximately 20% seen once. The data also belong to a second study, concerning yellow fever vaccine responses in identical twins.

Sequencing used CD4+ T cells sorted from blood. These receptors were collected from a woman between 18 and 29 years old in good health.

V gene TRBV9 combines with J gene TRBJ2-5; 7 bases line up with TRBD1. V dropped 4 bases and J dropped 1; count of bases not matched to a gene: 7. Germline CDR1 is SGDLS and CDR2 is YYNGEE. The CDR3 runs to 15 residues. The CDR3 reads CASSPHEGAQETQYF. CDR3 nucleotide sequence: TGTGCCAGCAGCCCCCATGAGGGGGCCCAAGAGACCCAGTACTTC.

V and J are TRBV7-9 and TRBJ1-2, with D hard to call. The CDR3 runs 14 residues. The V and J ends lost 1 base and 7 bases respectively, with 13 bases between them. Germline V lookup: CDR1 SEHNR, CDR2 FQNEAQ (reference sequence). In DNA form, the CDR3 reads TGTGCCAGCAGCTTAGGAGGAGGGTTTGTTGGCTACACCTTC. This translates into CASSLGGGFVGYTF.

This clonotype was counted a few times. V is TRBV29-1 and J is TRBJ2-3, with D perhaps matching TRBD1 (5 bases). In germline, CDR1 is SQVTM, CDR2 ANQGSEA. The V end was cut by 4 bases, the J end by 1 base, with 9 bases between. This CDR3 has 13 amino acids. The CDR3 nucleotides are TGCAGCGTTGGAAAAGGGGGCACAGATACGCAGTATTTT. As protein: CSVGKGGTDTQYF.

This clonotype was counted between two and nine times. The chain recombines TRBV5-1 with TRBJ2-1, with a possible D match to TRBD2 (6 bases). Germline CDR1 reads SGHRS; CDR2 reads YFSETQ. V lost 4 bases to trimming and J lost 0 bases, with 11 bases between them. The CDR3 consists of 15 residues. CDR3 residues: CASSTDGSSYNEQFF. The CDR3 nucleotides are TGCGCCAGCAGCACCGACGGGAGCTCCTACAATGAGCAGTTCTTC.

The chain carries TRBV12-3 or TRBV12-4 and TRBJ2-1; 13 nucleotides agree with TRBD2. With 4 bases clipped from V and 6 bases from J, the junction kept 3 bases outside the gene matches. This CDR3 region has 15 residues. The CDR3 nucleotides read TGTGCCAGCAGTTCCGGGACTAGCGGGATCAATGAGCAGTTCTTC. Translated: CASSSGTSGINEQFF.

Only a few counts were recorded for this clonotype. The V gene is TRBV12-3 or TRBV12-4, the J gene TRBJ2-2; no firm D call. V was pared by 1 base and J by 5 bases, with 11 bases between. CDR3 length: 15 residues. DNA of the CDR3: TGTGCCAGCAGTTTAGGGGCTGCCAGAACCGGGGAGCTGTTTTTT. This gives the protein CASSLGAARTGELFF.

The rearrangement joins TRBV9 to TRBJ2-5; the D is unclear. V was cut by 1 base and J by 1 base, with 8 bases left in between. CDR3 length equals 14 residues. The germline gives CDR1 SGDLS, CDR2 YYNGEE. CDR3 sequence reads: CASSVSLRQETQYF. The CDR3 DNA follows: TGTGCCAGCAGCGTAAGCCTCCGCCAAGAGACCCAGTACTTC.

This clonotype was detected only a few times. The chain employs TRBV7-8 and TRBJ1-1; D is unresolved. Germline loops: CDR1 SGHVS, CDR2 FQNEAQ. The V end lost 1 base, the J end lost 12 bases, and 18 bases lay between the germline ends. This CDR3 has 14 residues. DNA of the CDR3: TGTGCCAGCAGCTTAGGCTTGATCGTTGGAAGGCCTTTCTTT. Translated: CASSLGLIVGRPFF.

The V call is TRBV28, the J call TRBJ2-2; TRBD1 matches 7 bases. The V and J ends lost 6 bases and 3 bases, in that order; junction bases with no gene match: 4. Germline CDR1 and CDR2: MDHEN and SYDVKM. CDR3 size: 14 residues. CDR3 amino acids: CASRGTADTGELFF. The CDR3 bases are TGTGCCAGCAGGGGGACAGCGGACACCGGGGAGCTGTTTTTT. Looking up the rest from reference TRBV28 and TRBJ2-2 gives the full variable domain: DVKVTQSSRYLVKRTGEKVFLECVQDMDHENMFWYRQDPGLGLRLIYFSYDVKMKEKGDIPEGYSVSREKKERFSLILESASTNQTSMYLCASRGTADTGELFFGEGSRLTVL.

The chain employs TRBV5-1 and TRBJ2-5; TRBD1 might be the D (6 bases). Trimming took 3 bases from V and 3 from J, leaving 12 bases between them. Germline lookup yields CDR1 SGHRS and CDR2 YFSETQ. This CDR3 has 14 amino acids. The CDR3 nucleotides are TGCGCCAGCAGCTCCCGTGGGACAAAAGAGACCCAGTACTTC. Translated: CASSSRGTKETQYF.

This sequence joins TRBV7-9 and TRBJ2-4; D is possibly TRBD1 (7 bases). Trimming removed 6 bases from V and 6 bases from J, with 18 bases in between. Germline V gene data show CDR1 as SEHNR and CDR2 as FQNEAQ (reference sequence). CDR3 length: 15 residues. For the CDR3, the DNA is TGTGCCAGCAGTTTATCCGGGCAGGGGGGAAACATTCAGTACTTC. Translating it yields CASSLSGQGGNIQYF.

This chain joins TRBV10-3 and TRBJ2-1; 8 bases map to TRBD2. Germline CDR1 reads ENHRY; CDR2 reads SYGVKD. The trim removed 2 bases at V and 4 bases at J, leaving 1 base unmatched. The CDR3 totals 14 residues. The CDR3 sequence is CAISESGGYNEQFF. In nucleotides, the CDR3 is TGTGCCATCAGTGAGAGCGGGGGTTACAATGAGCAGTTCTTC.

This clonotype has a handful of counts. The J gene is TRBJ2-2, the V gene TRBV18, with 8 positions matching TRBD1. This CDR3 is built from 15 residues. Germline CDR1 reads KGHSH; CDR2 reads LQKENI. The ends lost 3 bases at V and 0 bases at J; junction bases unmatched: 0. This CDR3 is CASSPGQANTGELFF. DNA of the CDR3: TGTGCCAGCTCACCGGGACAGGCGAACACCGGGGAGCTGTTTTTT.

In this sample, this clonotype turned up a few times. This rearrangement joins TRBV5-1 to TRBJ2-2; the D gene could be TRBD1 or TRBD2 (5 bases each). The germline V gene has CDR1 SGHRS and CDR2 YFSETQ. Trimming removed 3 bases at V and 5 bases at J, with 11 bases between. CDR3 length equals 14 residues. DNA for the CDR3: TGCGCCAGCAGCTGGGGGAGAGGAACCGGGGAGCTGTTTTTT. It codes for CASSWGRGTGELFF.

The genes are TRBV5-1 and TRBJ2-5; D may be TRBD2 (5 bases). The CDR3 is made up of 15 amino acids. CDR1 and CDR2 from the germline V gene are SGHRS and YFSETQ. V shed 0 bases and J shed 5 bases, with 14 bases lying between them. CDR3 DNA: TGCGCCAGCAGCTTGGCCGGGCGGGTCGGGGAGACCCAGTACTTC. Amino acids: CASSLAGRVGETQYF.

This clonotype showed up just a few times. The chain uses TRBV7-8 and TRBJ2-3; 11 bases fit TRBD1. V shed 5 bases and J 0 bases; nucleotides not matched to a gene: 4. Germline CDR1 SGHVS, CDR2 FQNEAQ. This CDR3 has 16 residues. CDR3 in amino acids: CASSGGTGGSTDTQYF. In DNA, the CDR3 is TGTGCCAGCAGCGGAGGGACAGGGGGTAGCACAGATACGCAGTATTTT.

This clonotype was counted only a few times. The chain couples TRBV6-5 to TRBJ1-1, with D unresolved. Trimming pared 3 bases from V and 3 bases from J, leaving 11 bases between. The CDR3 spans 14 residues. Germline CDR1 MNHEY, CDR2 SVGAGI. The CDR3 loop reads CASSYQPAYTEAFF. CDR3 nucleotides: TGTGCCAGCAGTTATCAGCCGGCTTACACTGAAGCTTTCTTT.

In DNA, the CDR3 is TGTGCCAGCAGTTACTCGTCCAGCTCCACGGGTCAGCCCCAGCATTTT. Translation: CASSYSSSSTGQPQHF. This chain connects TRBV6-5 to TRBJ1-5; D uncertain. The CDR3 is 16 residues long. Between the trimmed V and J ends, which lost 0 bases and 6 bases, there was a span of 15 bases. Germline CDR1 MNHEY, CDR2 SVGAGI.

The genes are TRBV2 and TRBJ2-4; TRBD2 is a possible D gene (6 bases). This CDR3 contains 18 residues. Trimming removed 3 bases from V and 3 bases from J, with 21 bases in between. CDR1 is SNHLY and CDR2 is FYNNEI in the germline V gene. The CDR3 bases are TGTGCCAGCAGTGAGCGGTCGGGGGTAGGTTTAGGCAAAAACATTCAGTACTTC. Encoded protein: CASSERSGVGLGKNIQYF.

This clonotype was seen repeatedly, ten times or more. The junction differs from germline at one of its ends, possibly a read error. V usage is TRBV12-3 or TRBV12-4 and J usage is TRBJ2-3; a weak D match, TRBD2 (5 bases). This CDR3 is built from 11 residues. The CDR3 reads CASSLGGTQYF. CDR3 DNA sequence: TGTGCCAGCAGCTTAGGAGGTACGCAGTATTTT.

A few counts support this clonotype. The rearrangement links TRBV11-2 to TRBJ1-6, with D possibly TRBD1 on 6 matching bases. CDR1 is SGHAT, CDR2 FQNNGV, per germline. This CDR3 region has 15 residues. V lost 5 bases, J lost 9 bases, and 17 bases lay in between. CDR3 residues: CASSTTGTFPSPLHF. DNA for the CDR3: TGTGCCAGCAGCACAACCGGGACATTCCCTTCACCCCTCCACTTT.

The V gene is TRBV2, the J gene TRBJ2-7; D is possibly TRBD2 (5 bases). The V end was cut by 3 bases, the J end by 0 bases, with 12 bases between. This CDR3 is 15 amino acids long. CDR1 and CDR2 from the germline V gene are SNHLY and FYNNEI. The CDR3 DNA is TGTGCCAGCAGTGACCTGGACTTCATCTCCTACGAGCAGTACTTC. This sequence encodes CASSDLDFISYEQYF.

There are a few counts of this clonotype. This rearrangement joins TRBV20-1 to TRBJ1-6, with a weak D call TRBD1 (6 bases). V lost 6 bases to trimming and J lost 7 bases, with 16 bases between them. The germline CDR1 and CDR2 sequences are DFQATT and SNEGSKA (reference sequence). The CDR3 length is 14 residues. CDR3: CSARTGQGNSPLHF. The CDR3, as DNA: TGCAGTGCCCGAACGGGTCAGGGGAATTCACCCCTCCACTTT.

The chain is built from TRBV2 and TRBJ2-1; the match to TRBD2 covers 13 bases. J was trimmed by 7 bases and V by 10 bases; bases with no gene match: 4. The CDR3 runs 13 residues. Germline CDR1 reads SNHLY; CDR2 reads FYNNEI. In DNA, the CDR3 is TGTGCCACCGGGACTAGCGGGATTAATGAGCAGTTCTTC. This codes for CATGTSGINEQFF.

This clonotype has more than one count but fewer than ten. The CDR3 DNA reads as TGCAGTGCTAGTGATAGCGGTTTCCACTACGAGCAGTACTTC. This sequence encodes CSASDSGFHYEQYF. The chain links TRBV20-1 to TRBJ2-7; possible D gene TRBD2, 6 bases. The CDR3 totals 14 residues. CDR1 is DFQATT, CDR2 SNEGSKA, per germline (reference sequence). Trimming took 3 bases from V and 3 from J, leaving 15 bases between them.

This clonotype was counted between two and nine times. This chain joins TRBV28 and TRBJ2-3; D may be TRBD2 (5 bases). Deletions cut 2 bases from V and 2 bases from J, with 11 bases between. The CDR3 is 15 residues long. CDR1 and CDR2 from the germline V gene are MDHEN and SYDVKM. The CDR3 here is CASSLRGWSTDTQYF. CDR3 DNA sequence: TGTGCCAGCAGTTTACGGGGTTGGTCCACAGATACGCAGTATTTT.

This clonotype occurred a few times. The V call is TRBV7-9, the J call TRBJ1-1; a possible D gene is TRBD1 (5 bases). CDR3 length: 15 amino acids. Germline V gives CDR1 SEHNR, CDR2 FQNEAQ (reference sequence). V gave up 6 bases and J gave up 1 base, with 15 bases separating them. CDR3 residues: CASSLNTGTNTEAFF. Written as DNA, the CDR3 is TGTGCCAGCAGTCTGAACACCGGGACGAACACTGAAGCTTTCTTT.

This clonotype has a handful of counts. The chain uses TRBV4-2 and TRBJ1-2, with D unclear. The CDR3 has 14 amino acids. Trimming cost V 0 bases and J 6 bases, with 11 bases left between them. The germline V gene encodes CDR1 LGHNA and CDR2 YNFKEQ. CDR3 protein: CASSQDLPSNGYTF. The CDR3 nucleotides are TGTGCCAGCAGCCAAGATCTACCGTCTAATGGCTACACCTTC.